The 13 T cell receptor beta chains below come from one sample, sequenced in a study of blood T cell repertoires in COVID-19 (TCRdb year 2020). The library came from the immunoSEQ multiplex PCR assay. TCRdb took this table from immuneACCESS and kept in-frame rearrangements with V and J called. Such tables lack part of the clones; where checked against another copy, unresolved V genes explain under half of the gap, and the rest is unexplained. In this sample the table shows roughly 100,000 clones, over 70% of which occur a single time. The biggest ten clones account for roughly 13% of the sample. The sequencing sample was made of peripheral blood. These receptors all come from a human donor in a cohort sampled during active or convalescent COVID-19.

This rearrangement joins TRBV6-2 or TRBV6-3 to TRBJ2-3, with unresolved D. This CDR3 contains 12 residues. Trimming left V 4 bases short and J 6 bases short, with 8 bases between. Germline loops: CDR1 MNHEY, CDR2 SVGEGT. CDR3 coding DNA: TGTGCCAGCAGTTCCCTACGGGATACGCAGTATTTT. This codes for CASSSLRDTQYF.

The CDR3 sequence: CASSLTGEGDTIYF. The CDR3 DNA reads as TGTGCCAGCAGTCTTACAGGGGAAGGAGACACCATATATTTT. The J gene is TRBJ1-3, the V gene TRBV6-1, with 7 positions matching TRBD1. The junction had 9 bases not matched to a gene; V was cut back by 5 bases and J by 8 bases. From germline, CDR1 is MNHNS and CDR2 SASEGT. The CDR3 runs to 14 residues.

The chain carries TRBV11-2 and TRBJ2-7; 8 bases match TRBD1. CDR3 length: 14 residues. Germline-derived CDR1 and CDR2 are SGHAT and FQNNGV. V lost 3 bases to trimming and J lost 4 bases; unmatched junction nucleotides: 5. DNA for the CDR3: TGTGCCAGCAGCTTCGGACAGGGTTTATACGAGCAGTACTTC. Protein: CASSFGQGLYEQYF.

The V and J genes are TRBV5-6 and TRBJ1-4, with 8 bases lining up with TRBD1. This CDR3 spans 15 amino acids. CDR1 is SGHDT and CDR2 is YYEEEE in the germline V gene. The V segment lost 4 bases and the J segment 8 bases; nucleotides outside the gene matches: 10. CDR3: CASSTMDRAAEKLFF. The CDR3 bases are TGTGCCAGCAGCACGATGGACAGGGCCGCAGAAAAACTGTTTTTT.

The chain couples TRBV5-1 to TRBJ2-1; 9 bases line up with TRBD2. Germline V gene sequence: CDR1 SGHRS, CDR2 YFSETQ. This CDR3 region has 17 residues. V lost 2 bases and J lost 1; bases outside the gene matches: 7. The CDR3 nucleotides are TGCGCCAGCAGCTTCTTCAGCGGGGGGCCATCCTACAATGAGCAGTTCTTC. Its translation is CASSFFSGGPSYNEQFF.

This chain uses TRBV6-1 with TRBJ1-1; 8 bases match TRBD1. Germline CDR1 and CDR2: MNHNS and SASEGT. Trimming cost V 6 bases and J 2 bases; bases outside gene matches: 2. The CDR3 is 13 residues long. Here the CDR3 DNA reads TGTGCCAGCAGAGACAGGGGAAACACTGAAGCTTTCTTT. This translates into CASRDRGNTEAFF.

The chain is built from TRBV7-3 and TRBJ2-5; D is uncertain. This CDR3 region has 14 residues. V lost 5 bases to trimming and J lost 0 bases, with 10 bases between them. Looked up from germline, CDR1 is SGHTA and CDR2 is FQGTGA. CDR3 in amino acids: CASSRGPNQETQYF. The DNA for the CDR3 is TGTGCCAGCAGCCGAGGCCCCAACCAAGAGACCCAGTACTTC. Combining the CDR3 with reference TRBV7-3 and TRBJ2-5 gives the whole variable domain GAGVSQTPSNKVTEKGKYVELRCDPISGHTALYWYRQSLGQGPEFLIYFQGTGAADDSGLPNDRFFAVRPEGSVSTLKIQRTERGDSAVYLCASSRGPNQETQYFGPGTRLLVL.

This chain connects TRBV6-1 to TRBJ2-3; possible D gene TRBD1, 6 bases. Germline-derived CDR1 and CDR2 are MNHNS and SASEGT. V was shortened by 0 bases and J by 1 base, with 17 bases between the two germline ends. There are 18 residues in the CDR3. The CDR3 loop is CASSEAWGTNFRTDTQYF. The CDR3 DNA reads TGTGCCAGCAGTGAAGCGTGGGGGACAAATTTTCGCACAGATACGCAGTATTTT.

The genes are TRBV10-3 and TRBJ1-4; no clear D. The CDR3 sequence is 15 residues long. The V and J ends lost 3 bases and 1 base respectively, with 9 bases between them. The germline CDR1 and CDR2 sequences are ENHRY and SYGVKD. CDR3 DNA sequence: TGTGCCATCAGTGATTCCGCGAAAACTAATGAAAAACTGTTTTTT. It translates to CAISDSAKTNEKLFF.

The chain uses TRBV4-1 and TRBJ1-5; weak D call: TRBD1 (6 bases). CDR1 and CDR2 (germline): MGHRA, YSYEKL. There are 18 residues in the CDR3. Trimming took 3 bases from V and 0 from J, leaving 18 bases between them. The CDR3 sequence is CASSHPEGRGYSNQPQHF. As DNA, the CDR3 is TGCGCCAGCAGCCACCCCGAGGGGAGGGGGTATAGCAATCAGCCCCAGCATTTT.

The chain recombines TRBV9 with TRBJ2-1, with D maybe TRBD1 (6 bases). V was clipped by 0 bases and J by 4 bases, with 11 bases between them. Germline V gene sequence: CDR1 SGDLS, CDR2 YYNGEE. The CDR3 has 15 residues. CDR3 region: CASSVVAGDYNEQFF. DNA of the CDR3: TGTGCCAGCAGCGTAGTGGCAGGGGATTACAATGAGCAGTTCTTC. Complete variable domain (other parts from reference TRBV9 and TRBJ2-1): DSGVTQTPKHLITATGQRVTLRCSPRSGDLSVYWYQQSLDQGLQFLIQYYNGEERAKGNILERFSAQQFPDLHSELNLSSLELGDSALYFCASSVVAGDYNEQFFGPGTRLTVL.

This sequence joins TRBV9 and TRBJ1-2; tentative D call: TRBD1 (6 bases). V lost 1 base and J lost 3, with 13 bases in between. The germline gives CDR1 SGDLS, CDR2 YYNGEE. This CDR3 comprises 15 residues. The CDR3 DNA sequence: TGTGCCAGCAGCGTAATGGCAGGGGTCCACTATGGCTACACCTTC. This gives the protein CASSVMAGVHYGYTF. The full variable domain, in which reference TRBV9 and TRBJ1-2 provide the parts outside the CDR3, is DSGVTQTPKHLITATGQRVTLRCSPRSGDLSVYWYQQSLDQGLQFLIQYYNGEERAKGNILERFSAQQFPDLHSELNLSSLELGDSALYFCASSVMAGVHYGYTFGSGTRLTVV.

J is TRBJ1-4 and V is TRBV5-1; no definite D call. This CDR3 is built from 13 residues. With 2 bases removed from V and 5 bases from J, the gap between germline ends came to 7 bases. The V gene's germline CDR1 is SGHRS and CDR2 YFSETQ. Here the CDR3 reads CASSLGANEKLFF. The CDR3 nucleotides are TGCGCCAGCAGCTTAGGAGCGAATGAAAAACTGTTTTTT.